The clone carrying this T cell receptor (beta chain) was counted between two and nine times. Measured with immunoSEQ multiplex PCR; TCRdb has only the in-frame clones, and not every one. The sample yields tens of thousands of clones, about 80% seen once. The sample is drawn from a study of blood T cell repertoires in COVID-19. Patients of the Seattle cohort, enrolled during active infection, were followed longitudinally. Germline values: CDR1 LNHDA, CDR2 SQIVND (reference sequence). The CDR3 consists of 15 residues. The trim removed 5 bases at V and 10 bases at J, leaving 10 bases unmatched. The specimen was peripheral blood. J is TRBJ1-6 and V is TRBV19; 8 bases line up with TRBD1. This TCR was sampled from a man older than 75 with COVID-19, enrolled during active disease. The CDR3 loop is CASSPGQGKASPLHF. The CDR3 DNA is TGTGCCAGTAGTCCCGGACAGGGAAAGGCGTCACCCCTCCACTTT.